This T cell receptor (beta chain) originates from a study of OX40 agonist ivuxolimab in advanced cancers. Regarding the study in general: Ivuxolimab was a fully human IgG2 agonistic monoclonal antibody targeting the costimulatory receptor OX40 (CD134). Peripheral TCRbeta sequencing was intended to test whether TCR sequence diversity was altered and clonal T-cell expansion was caused by ivuxolimab. Intravenous ivuxolimab was administered to patients every 2 weeks at six dose levels: 0.01, 0.1, 0.3, 1.5, 3 and 10 mg/kg. The dose-escalation cohort was about 86% male with a mean age of roughly 62 years, ranging from roughly 20 to 80. Of the approximately 54 patients in dose escalation, about 20 had hepatocellular carcinoma, about 15 had melanoma, 9 had renal cell carcinoma and 9 had head and neck cancer. Patients were allowed to have had prior anti-PD-1, anti-PD-L1 or anti-CTLA-4 therapy, and more than 30% of the dose-escalation patients had previously received checkpoint inhibitors. The paper reports the monotherapy dose-escalation portion (N of about 50 patients) of the phase I ivuxolimab trial. Partial responses were achieved by three dose-escalation patients, of whom one had hepatocellular carcinoma and two had cutaneous melanoma. The paper's findings and limits, for the study overall: Low levels of normalized T-cell clonal expansion were also shown by some nonresponding patients. After ivuxolimab, more expanded clones were found on average in CD8+ T cells than in CD4+ T cells. In partial responders in the 0.1-3.0 mg/kg groups, normalized peripheral clonal expansion was found to be among the lowest, especially among CD8+ T cells. At doses of 0.1 to 3.0 mg/kg, clonal expansion of both CD4+ and CD8+ T cells in blood was seen between baseline and week 6. The antigen specificity of the clonally expanded peripheral T cells was not determined.

The trial excluded patients who had a history of autoimmune disease or who were on systemic immunosuppression. In every dose cohort, peripheral blood was drawn for TCR sequencing at baseline, cycle 4 day 1, and cycle 7 day 1. Samples came from an open-label, multicenter, first-in-human phase I dose-escalation trial of ivuxolimab. Adults with locally advanced or metastatic melanoma, renal cell, hepatocellular, or head and neck squamous cell carcinoma were enrolled in the trial. CD4+ and CD8+ T cells were sorted separately from peripheral blood before TCR sequencing. V drops 3 bases and J drops 3 bases, leaving 11 bases in between. There are 14 amino acids in the CDR3, from cysteine to phenylalanine inclusive. Only the CDR3 DNA is retained, 42 bases long and in frame from the first base. Via the germline V gene, CDR1 is KGHSH and CDR2 LQKENI. Genomic DNA was extracted from sorted cells for sequencing of the TCRbeta CDR3 region. The immunoSEQ Assay was used for sequencing of TCRbeta CDR3 regions. TCRdb took this table from immuneACCESS and kept in-frame rearrangements with V and J called. Such tables lack part of the clones; where checked against another copy, unresolved V genes explain under half of the gap, and the rest is unexplained. The sample table holds roughly 70,000 clones, of which around 88% were seen once. In total, the top ten clones hold under 3% of the sample.

Turning to this clone: No antigen is known for it. Per-base quality was not reported, and no clone a single base away is much larger than it.

The sample in question was CD4+ or CD8+ T cells sorted from blood, obtained in a trial of the OX40 agonist ivuxolimab. The sequence derives from an adult with an advanced solid tumor such as melanoma, head and neck, liver or kidney cancer. Rearrangement joined TRBV18 to TRBJ1-1; TRBD1 is a possible D gene, resting on 5 matching bases. This receptor has the CDR3 CASSPRTIDTEAFF. The nucleotide sequence reads TGTGCCAGCTCACCCAGGACAATAGACACTGAAGCTTTCTTT.